These T cell receptor beta chains were read from a single sample in a study of cytomegalovirus exposure and HLA in healthy donors. Method: immunoSEQ multiplex PCR; TCRdb's copy keeps in-frame clones and lacks some. The sample has around 150,000 clones, approximately 89% seen once; the top ten hold 4% to 5%. Source material: PBMCs. The receptor source for this set is a man aged 18 to 29 in good health and CMV-seropositive. The CDR3 runs from the conserved cysteine through the conserved F or W. The order of the fields is clone size, V gene, D gene, J gene, CDR3 protein, CDR3 DNA. A D gene is named only where the DNA matches it firmly. Clone size is stated in some rows and not others, as once, few, many or a class when expanded.

>.|TRBV7-9|.|TRBJ2-1
CASSSRSLSSYNEQFF
TGTGCCAGCAGCTCTAGGAGTCTCAGCTCCTACAATGAGCAGTTCTTC
>once|TRBV7-6|TRBD2|TRBJ2-3
CASSFGLAGVRSTDTQYF
TGTGCCAGCAGCTTTGGACTAGCGGGAGTACGTAGCACAGATACGCAGTATTTT
>few|TRBV5-1|TRBD2|TRBJ2-7
CASTNSGHEQYF
TGCGCCAGCACTAATAGCGGGCACGAGCAGTACTTC
>.|TRBV5-8|.|TRBJ2-1
CASRWIFGAYNEQFF
TGTGCCAGCAGGTGGATTTTTGGGGCTTACAATGAGCAGTTCTTC
>.|TRBV4-1|.|TRBJ2-7
CASSQDWTVYEQYF
TGCGCCAGCAGCCAAGACTGGACAGTCTACGAGCAGTACTTC
>.|TRBV27|TRBD1|TRBJ1-5
CASSREGQINQPQHF
TGTGCCAGCAGTCGAGAGGGACAGATCAATCAGCCCCAGCATTTT
>once|TRBV9|.|TRBJ2-1
CASSVDPLDEQFF
TGTGCCAGCAGCGTAGATCCTCTCGATGAGCAGTTCTTC
>.|TRBV5-1|.|TRBJ2-1
CASSLERGTGSYNEQFF
TGCGCCAGCAGCTTGGAGCGGGGGACAGGGTCCTACAATGAGCAGTTCTTC
>.|TRBV6-1|.|TRBJ1-2
CASSLVNSLSYGYTF
TGTGCCAGCAGTTTAGTGAACAGTCTAAGTTATGGCTACACCTTC
>.|TRBV29-1|.|TRBJ2-7
CSVEFGSGNSYEQYF
TGCAGCGTTGAATTCGGATCGGGGAACTCCTACGAGCAGTACTTC
>.|TRBV4-2|TRBD1|TRBJ2-7
CASSQGTGESYEQYF
TGTGCCAGCAGCCAAGGGACAGGGGAGTCCTACGAGCAGTACTTC
>few|TRBV5-4|.|TRBJ2-3
CASSLGGVSTDTQYF
TGTGCCAGCAGCTTGGGGGGAGTGAGCACAGATACGCAGTATTTT
>.|TRBV5-1|.|TRBJ2-3
CASSQGGGTTDTQYF
TGCGCCAGCAGCCAGGGCGGCGGGACCACAGATACGCAGTATTTT
>.|TRBV9|TRBD2|TRBJ2-1
CASSDPNRLAGPYNEQFF
TGTGCCAGCAGCGACCCGAATAGACTAGCGGGACCCTACAATGAGCAGTTCTTC
>.|TRBV5-3|TRBD2|TRBJ2-3
CARSFPREHCTDTQYF
TGTGCCAGAAGCTTCCCGCGGGAGCATTGCACAGATACGCAGTATTTT
>.|TRBV6-4|TRBD2|TRBJ2-3
CASSDKASGYTDTQYF
TGTGCCAGCAGTGACAAGGCTAGCGGATATACAGATACGCAGTATTTT
>.|TRBV28|TRBD2|TRBJ2-3
CASSSGLAGVHLTDTQYF
TGTGCCAGCAGTTCGGGACTAGCGGGAGTACATCTCACAGATACGCAGTATTTT
>.|TRBV7-2|TRBD2|TRBJ2-1
CASSLRSSGMTYNEQFF
TGTGCCAGCAGCTTACGTTCTAGCGGGATGACCTACAATGAGCAGTTCTTC
>.|TRBV6-5|.|TRBJ2-6
CASSYWANSGANVLTF
TGTGCCAGCAGTTACTGGGCCAACTCTGGGGCCAACGTCCTGACTTTC